This T cell receptor beta chain derives from a study of blood T cell repertoires in COVID-19. Overall study context: Samples came from the United States, Italy and Spain, spanning acute and convalescent COVID-19. PBMCs, B-cell-depleted T cells, or T cells were the source of the cDNA or gDNA that made up the material.

Per the authors' pipeline: Nucleated cell counts were estimated from reference gene primer amplification. The data were produced by immunoSEQ multiplex PCR, yet TCRdb's version contains in-frame clones alone and is incomplete. V and J calls plus clone size are reproduced from that table; the DNA served to infer D and trimming. The sample yields over 200,000 clones, 88% seen once. Germline CDR1 SGHKS, CDR2 YYEKEE (reference sequence). With 2 bases removed from V and 0 bases from J, the gap between germline ends came to 18 bases. This CDR3 contains 18 residues. This receptor was obtained from a woman aged 60-75 years with acute or convalescent COVID-19. Sample: peripheral blood. V and J are TRBV5-5 and TRBJ1-3; perhaps TRBD1 as D (5 bases). CDR3: CASSFGGVRVTSGNTIYF. The CDR3 coding sequence is TGTGCCAGCAGCTTTGGTGGGGTCAGGGTAACCTCTGGAAACACCATATATTTT.